The next 29 T cell receptor beta chains were all read from a single sample in a study of CD8 T cells in ankylosing spondylitis. MiXCR, run by TCRdb on the 5' RACE reads, gives a single entry per CDR3 protein. The data hold 200,000 to 250,000 distinct CDR3 sequences, with more than 9% observed a single time. The sample was blood, either unsorted or a sorted T cell fraction (not recorded which). The receptors here all came from a male donor with ankylosing spondylitis or in good health (not recorded which).

The chain employs TRBV25-1 and TRBJ1-3; D remains unclear. V was trimmed by 1 base and J by 1 base, leaving 8 bases between them. Germline V gene sequence: CDR1 MGHDK, CDR2 SYGVNS. The CDR3 is 15 residues long. This CDR3 is CASSESKGSGNTIYF. The CDR3 DNA follows: TGTGCCAGCAGTGAATCCAAGGGTTCTGGAAACACCATATATTTT.

This clonotype was counted many times. J is TRBJ2-3 and V is TRBV12-3 or TRBV12-4; 8 nucleotides line up with TRBD2. V shed 8 bases and J 0 bases; nucleotides not matched to a gene: 7. The CDR3 runs 15 residues. The CDR3 is CASQRTSPSTDTQYF. The DNA of the CDR3 is TGTGCCAGCCAAAGGACTAGCCCTAGCACAGATACGCAGTATTTT.

This clonotype was seen ten or more times. V gene TRBV20-1 combines with J gene TRBJ2-7; D tentatively reads TRBD1 or TRBD2 (7 bases each). The germline gives CDR1 DFQATT, CDR2 SNEGSKA (reference sequence). The CDR3 loop spans 14 amino acids. V was pared by 6 bases and J by 4 bases, with 19 bases between. The CDR3 DNA reads TGCAGTGCCCACGGGGAGGGACAGACATACGAGCAGTACTTC. Encoded protein: CSAHGEGQTYEQYF.

This chain joins TRBV5-5 and TRBJ1-1; D is possibly TRBD1 (6 bases). The CDR3 is 15 residues long. V lost 0 bases and J 0 bases, leaving 9 bases between the germline ends. The germline V gene has CDR1 SGHKS and CDR2 YYEKEE (reference sequence). The CDR3 coding sequence is TGTGCCAGCAGCTTGGTGGACAGTCTGAACACTGAAGCTTTCTTT. Encoded protein: CASSLVDSLNTEAFF.

Notes on this clonotype: A much larger clone differs from this one at a single base, so this may be a read error. The V call is TRBV12-3 or TRBV12-4, the J call TRBJ1-5; D not certain. The CDR3 length is 12 residues. The CDR3 region is CTSTTPRGPQHF. CDR3 coding DNA: TGTACCAGCACCACCCCACGGGGGCCCCAGCATTTT.

This clonotype was recorded many times. The V and J genes are TRBV7-8 and TRBJ1-5; no clear D. Germline CDR1 and CDR2: SGHVS and FQNEAQ. The V end lost 2 bases, the J end lost 0 bases, and 8 bases lay between the germline ends. The CDR3 has 15 residues. The CDR3, as DNA: TGTGCCAGCAGCTTAAGTACGATTAGCAATCAGCCCCAGCATTTT. This encodes CASSLSTISNQPQHF. Based on the CDR3 plus reference TRBV7-8 and TRBJ1-5, the full variable domain is GAGVSQSPRYKVAKRGQDVALRCDPISGHVSLFWYQQALGQGPEFLTYFQNEAQLDKSGLPSDRFFAERPEGSVSTLKIQRTQQEDSAVYLCASSLSTISNQPQHFGDGTRLSIL.

This clonotype showed up many times. This sequence joins TRBV12-3 or TRBV12-4 and TRBJ2-5; D remains ambiguous. The length of the CDR3 is 12 residues. V lost 5 bases and J 5 bases, leaving 9 bases between the germline ends. In nucleotides, the CDR3 is TGTGCCAGCAGTCTAAGCTCGGAGACCCAGTACTTC. Amino acids: CASSLSSETQYF.

This clonotype was detected ten times or more. The chain uses TRBV6-5 and TRBJ2-1, with 8 bases that match TRBD1. The V gene end was trimmed by 3 bases and the J gene end by 4 bases; junction bases not matched to a gene: 5. This CDR3 has 15 amino acids. Germline CDR1 MNHEY, CDR2 SVGAGI. This CDR3 reads CASSYEGQVYNEQFF. CDR3 DNA sequence: TGTGCCAGCAGTTATGAGGGACAGGTGTACAATGAGCAGTTCTTC.

The V and J genes are TRBV30 and TRBJ1-3; D might be TRBD1 (5 bases). CDR1 is GTSNPN, CDR2 SVGIG, per germline (reference sequence). V dropped 3 bases and J dropped 0 bases, with 9 bases sitting between them. The CDR3 loop spans 14 amino acids. CDR3 nucleotide sequence: TGTGCCTGGAGCGGGACTGACTCTGGAAACACCATATATTTT. Translation gives CAWSGTDSGNTIYF.

This clonotype was counted many times. This chain links TRBV5-1 with TRBJ2-1, with 7 bases identical to TRBD1. The V and J ends lost 0 bases and 5 bases, in that order; junction bases with no gene match: 2. The CDR3 runs 14 residues. Germline V CDR1 and CDR2: SGHRS, YFSETQ. The CDR3 nucleotides are TGCGCCAGCAGCTTGGGGGGACAGCACAATGAGCAGTTCTTC. Amino acid sequence: CASSLGGQHNEQFF.

This clonotype was detected many times. The V call is TRBV7-9, the J call TRBJ1-5; 10 bases are a match to TRBD1. From germline, CDR1 is SEHNR and CDR2 FQNEAQ (reference sequence). The J segment lost 2 bases and the V segment lost 1 base, leaving 14 bases of the junction unmatched. CDR3 length: 20 amino acids. CDR3 sequence: CASSLERAGTGVYGNQPQHF. Here the CDR3 DNA reads TGTGCCAGCAGCTTAGAACGGGCCGGGACAGGGGTTTATGGCAATCAGCCCCAGCATTTT.

This clonotype was seen many times. This sequence joins TRBV3-1 and TRBJ2-2, with TRBD1 matching over 7 bases. The V gene end was trimmed by 4 bases and the J gene end by 3 bases; junction bases not matched to a gene: 5. The length of the CDR3 is 15 residues. Germline V CDR1 and CDR2: LGHDT, YNNKEL (reference sequence). The CDR3, as DNA: TGTGCCAGCAGCCCGTCTCAGGGGGACACCGGGGAGCTGTTTTTT. Amino acids: CASSPSQGDTGELFF. The variable domain in full, completed from reference TRBV3-1 and TRBJ2-2, reads DTAVSQTPKYLVTQMGNDKSIKCEQNLGHDTMYWYKQDSKKFLKIMFSYNNKELIINETVPNRFSPKSPDKAHLNLHINSLELGDSAVYFCASSPSQGDTGELFFGEGSRLTVL.

A few counts support this clonotype. The rearrangement links TRBV3-1 to TRBJ2-5; 8 bases agree with TRBD2. CDR1 and CDR2 (germline): LGHDT, YNNKEL (reference sequence). This CDR3 is built from 14 residues. Trimming removed 1 base from V and 9 bases from J; junction bases left unmatched: 7. CDR3 sequence reads: CASSQAGGKSPQYF. The CDR3 DNA sequence: TGTGCCAGCAGCCAAGCGGGGGGGAAGAGTCCCCAGTACTTC.

This clonotype appeared many times. In DNA form, the CDR3 reads TGTGCCAGCAGCTTAGTGGGGGGGCCCCAGAGTACGCAGTATTTT. Encoded protein: CASSLVGGPQSTQYF. This chain joins TRBV7-2 and TRBJ2-3, with D tentatively TRBD2 (7 bases). The V gene lost 1 base and the J gene lost 8 bases, with 16 bases spanning the gap. The CDR3 runs to 15 residues. CDR1 is SGHTA and CDR2 is FQGNSA in the germline V gene.

This clonotype was detected a few times. The CDR3 sequence is CASSVSGGDTGELFF. As DNA, the CDR3 is TGTGCCAGCAGTGTATCGGGGGGGGACACCGGGGAGCTGTTTTTT. V usage is TRBV2 and J usage is TRBJ2-2, with 8 positions matching TRBD2. J lost 3 bases, V lost 4 bases, and 4 bases had no gene match. The germline V gene encodes CDR1 SNHLY and CDR2 FYNNEI. CDR3 length: 15 residues. The full variable domain, with the rest looked up from reference TRBV2 and TRBJ2-2, is EPEVTQTPSHQVTQMGQEVILRCVPISNHLYFYWYRQILGQKVEFLVSFYNNEISEKSEIFDDQFSVERPDGSNFTLKIRSTKLEDSAMYFCASSVSGGDTGELFFGEGSRLTVL.

This clonotype was counted many times. The chain couples TRBV5-1 to TRBJ1-1; D not resolved. This CDR3 spans 14 amino acids. Trimming removed 4 bases from V and 0 bases from J, with 10 bases in between. Germline V lookup: CDR1 SGHRS, CDR2 YFSETQ. The CDR3 coding sequence is TGCGCCAGCAGCCGCCGGGAGGTGAACACTGAAGCTTTCTTT. It translates to CASSRREVNTEAFF.

To note about this clonotype: A much larger clonotype is one base distant, so this may be a read error. The genes are TRBV12-3 or TRBV12-4 and TRBJ2-5; a weak D match, TRBD2 (6 bases). The CDR3 is made up of 14 amino acids. In DNA form, the CDR3 reads TGTGCCAGCAGTTCCTTAGCGGTACAAGAGACCCATTACTTC. Encoded protein: CASSSLAVQETHYF.

This clonotype has a handful of counts. The genes are TRBV18 and TRBJ2-5; D gene uncertain. The germline CDR1 and CDR2 sequences are KGHSH and LQKENI. This CDR3 comprises 14 residues. V lost 3 bases and J lost 5, with 13 bases in between. CDR3 coding DNA: TGTGCCAGCTCACCCCTTTCCCAAACGGAGACCCAGTACTTC. This sequence encodes CASSPLSQTETQYF. Filled out from reference TRBV18 and TRBJ2-5, the complete variable domain reads NAGVMQNPRHLVRRRGQEARLRCSPMKGHSHVYWYRQLPEEGLKFMVYLQKENIIDESGMPKERFSAEFPKEGPSILRIQQVVRGDSAAYFCASSPLSQTETQYFGPGTRLLVL.

In its sample, this clonotype was seen many times. The chain combines TRBV5-5 with TRBJ2-2, with D possibly being TRBD1 or TRBD2 (7 bases each). Germline CDR1 is SGHKS and CDR2 is YYEKEE (reference sequence). The germline V and J ends were trimmed by 4 bases and 3 bases, with 16 bases remaining between them. The CDR3 length is 16 residues. The CDR3 DNA sequence: TGTGCCAGCAGCGCCAGGGGGGGCGCGGACACCGGGGAGCTGTTTTTT. Its translation is CASSARGGADTGELFF.

This clonotype was observed at least ten times. This chain links TRBV6-2 or TRBV6-3 with TRBJ1-5; TRBD1 might be the D (5 bases). CDR1 MNHEY and CDR2 SVGEGT come from the germline V gene. The V and J ends lost 5 bases and 4 bases respectively, with 18 bases between them. The CDR3 loop spans 16 amino acids. CDR3 region: CASSPLGGVANQPQHF. The CDR3 coding sequence is TGTGCCAGCAGTCCTCTCGGAGGGGTTGCAAATCAGCCCCAGCATTTT.

Points on this clonotype: A much larger clone lies a single base off, so this may be a read error. The chain combines TRBV27 with TRBJ2-7, with 8 positions matching TRBD1. CDR1 MNHEY and CDR2 SMNVEV come from the germline V gene (reference sequence). The CDR3 is made up of 13 amino acids. The CDR3 DNA follows: TGTGCCAGCAGTCCAGGGGGCTCCTACGAGCAGTCCTTC. Amino acid sequence: CASSPGGSYEQSF.

This clonotype occurred many times. For the CDR3, the DNA is TGTGCCAGCAGCACTGGGACGCCGAGCACCGGGGAGCTGTTTTTT. Its protein is CASSTGTPSTGELFF. V and J are TRBV28 and TRBJ2-2; D may match TRBD1 or TRBD2 (5 bases each). V was shortened by 6 bases and J by 4 bases, with 15 bases between the two germline ends. Germline V gives CDR1 MDHEN, CDR2 SYDVKM. The CDR3 is 15 amino acids.

There are many counts of this clonotype. This rearrangement joins TRBV5-8 to TRBJ1-1, with D possibly being TRBD1 (5 bases). The germline V gene has CDR1 SGHTS and CDR2 YDEGEE. Trimming left V 4 bases short and J 4 bases short, with 17 bases between. The CDR3 covers 15 residues. The CDR3 protein is CASSDGRGWGTEAFF. The CDR3 DNA follows: TGTGCCAGCAGCGATGGGAGGGGATGGGGCACTGAAGCTTTCTTT.

This clonotype was counted many times. The J gene is TRBJ2-7, the V gene TRBV9; TRBD2 aligns across 9 bases. The CDR3 spans 16 residues. J gave up 0 bases and V 0 bases, and 4 bases lay outside the gene matches. Germline V gene lookup returns CDR1 SGDLS and CDR2 YYNGEE. The CDR3 sequence: CASSVGLAANSYEQYF. The CDR3 DNA follows: TGTGCCAGCAGCGTAGGACTAGCGGCCAACTCCTACGAGCAGTACTTC.

Only a few counts were recorded for this clonotype. The chain has TRBV9 and TRBJ1-5, with D tentatively TRBD1 (5 bases). This CDR3 comprises 14 residues. V lost 1 base and J 2 bases, leaving 7 bases between the germline ends. Germline V gives CDR1 SGDLS, CDR2 YYNGEE. In DNA form, the CDR3 reads TGTGCCAGCAGCGTAACGGGACGCAATCAGCCCCAGCATTTT. This gives the protein CASSVTGRNQPQHF.

This clonotype showed up many times. V is TRBV5-1 and J is TRBJ2-2, with TRBD1 as a possible D gene (6 bases). There are 15 residues in the CDR3. V was clipped by 2 bases and J by 4 bases, with 12 bases between them. CDR1 and CDR2 from the germline V gene are SGHRS and YFSETQ. CDR3 loop: CASSLDRTRTGELFF. The CDR3 DNA is TGCGCCAGCAGCTTAGACAGGACTCGCACCGGGGAGCTGTTTTTT.

The chain couples TRBV20-1 to TRBJ2-7; 10 positions agree with TRBD1. There are 17 residues in the CDR3. Trimming removed 5 bases from V and 6 bases from J; junction bases left unmatched: 19. The germline CDR1 and CDR2 sequences are DFQATT and SNEGSKA (reference sequence). The CDR3 sequence: CSAPSAGTGDNLSEQYF. The DNA of the CDR3 is TGCAGTGCTCCGTCAGCCGGGACAGGGGACAACCTATCCGAGCAGTACTTC.

This clonotype was observed many times. The CDR3 DNA is TGCAGTGCTTGGACAGGGGTTTCCCACGAGCAGTACTTC. Protein: CSAWTGVSHEQYF. The chain is built from TRBV20-1 and TRBJ2-7, with 9 bases lining up with TRBD1. V shed 5 bases, J shed 5 bases, and the junction held 7 bases outside the gene matches. Germline lookup yields CDR1 DFQATT and CDR2 SNEGSKA (reference sequence). The CDR3 is made up of 13 amino acids.

This clonotype was seen more than once but under ten times. The CDR3 sequence is CASSSIRTSKQETQYF. Written as DNA, the CDR3 is TGTGCCAGCAGCTCAATAAGGACTAGCAAACAAGAGACCCAGTACTTC. This chain joins TRBV5-4 and TRBJ2-5; 8 positions agree with TRBD2. With 3 bases clipped from V and 2 bases from J, the junction kept 9 bases outside the gene matches. CDR3 size: 16 residues. CDR1 SGHNT and CDR2 YYREEE come from the germline V gene (reference sequence).